One sample yielded the 18 T cell receptor beta chains listed below, sequenced in a study of T cell clonality in common variable immunodeficiency. Overall study findings and caveats: Reportedly, TCR beta sequences from common variable immunodeficiency showed fewer deletions and N-nucleotide insertions.

Their antigens are not known. TCRdb's table, derived via immunoSEQ multiplex PCR, lists solely in-frame clones and lacks some. The sample holds around 3,100 clones, and no clone turns up only once. Sequenced: peripheral blood mononuclear cells. These receptors were taken from a human donor with common variable immunodeficiency.

About this clone itself: Read sequence stops 3 residues before the CDR3 end, and the germline J gene provides the missing end. The V and J genes are TRBV7-2 and TRBJ1-3, with TRBD1 matching over 8 bases. The CDR3 loop spans 15 amino acids. V was clipped by 6 bases and J by 2 bases; unmatched bases: 6. Germline-derived CDR1 and CDR2 are SGHTA and FQGNSA. Partial CDR3 DNA: TGTGCCAGCAGGGACCAGGGGGCGGCTGGAAACACC. As protein: CASRDQGAAGNT. In full, the CDR3 reads CASRDQGAAGNTIYF.

Concerning this clone: The read ends 3 residues before the CDR3 terminus; that terminus is restored from the germline J gene. This rearrangement joins TRBV20-1 to TRBJ1-5; D might be TRBD1 (5 bases). CDR3 length equals 12 residues. Germline V CDR1 and CDR2: DFQATT, SNEGSKA (reference sequence). The V end was cut by 6 bases, the J end by 6 bases, with 12 bases between. The CDR3: CSATWGGQPQHF. CDR3 DNA, as far as it was read: TGCAGTGCCACCTGGGGGGGTCAGCCC.

Only a few counts were recorded for this clone. The sequenced CDR3 bases are TGTGCCAGCAGTGCAGGGGAGGAGGAGACC. Encoded protein: CASSAGEEET. The CDR3 in its entirety is CASSAGEEETQYF. The chain recombines TRBV2 with TRBJ2-5; D assignment may be TRBD1 or TRBD2 (6 bases each). The read gets to within 3 residues of the CDR3 end, and the germline J gene fills in the rest. Germline-derived CDR1 and CDR2 are SNHLY and FYNNEI. Trimming removed 4 bases at V and 5 bases at J, with 11 bases between. The CDR3 is 13 residues long.

This clone has more than one count but fewer than ten. The read comes to an end 3 residues before the CDR3 does, leaving the germline J gene to fill in the end. J is TRBJ1-1 and V is TRBV18; 9 bases align to TRBD1. The CDR3 is made up of 14 amino acids. The ends lost 7 bases at V and 3 bases at J; junction bases unmatched: 6. Germline V lookup: CDR1 KGHSH, CDR2 LQKENI. CDR3 loop: CASFQTGGDTEAFF. CDR3 DNA, as far as it was read: TGTGCCAGCTTTCAGACAGGGGGAGACACTGAA. The full variable domain, rest sourced from reference TRBV18 and TRBJ1-1, is NAGVMQNPRHLVRRRGQEARLRCSPMKGHSHVYWYRQLPEEGLKFMVYLQKENIIDESGMPKERFSAEFPKEGPSILRIQQVVRGDSAAYFCASFQTGGDTEAFFGQGTRLTVV.

This clone appeared a few times. The DNA read from the CDR3 is TGTGCCAGCAGCCCCAGGACAGGGGGGAATTCACCC. Protein product: CASSPRTGGNSP. The entire CDR3 sequence reads CASSPRTGGNSPLHF. The chain combines TRBV7-9 with TRBJ1-6, with 10 bases identical to TRBD1. The read falls 3 residues short of the CDR3 end, and the missing part is taken from the germline J gene. CDR1 is SEHNR and CDR2 is FQNEAQ in the germline V gene (reference sequence). Trimming cost V 5 bases and J 7 bases; bases outside gene matches: 5. The CDR3 spans 15 residues. The full variable domain, with the rest looked up from reference TRBV7-9 and TRBJ1-6, is DTGVSQNPRHKITKRGQNVTFRCDPISEHNRLYWYRQTLGQGPEFLTYFQNEAQLEKSRLLSDRFSAERPKGSFSTLEIQRTEQGDSAMYLCASSPRTGGNSPLHFGNGTRLTVT.

As concerns this clone: The CDR3 extends 3 residues past the end of the read, so its final part is completed from the germline J gene. The genes are TRBV7-9 and TRBJ1-4; no clear D gene. V was pared by 1 base and J by 3 bases, with 6 bases between. Germline values: CDR1 SEHNR, CDR2 FQNEAQ (reference sequence). CDR3 size: 14 residues. The CDR3 spells CASSLGAANEKLFF. The CDR3 DNA, read in part, is TGTGCCAGCAGCTTAGGGGCTGCTAATGAAAAA.

This clone was observed at least ten times. The missing CDR3 end, 3 residues past where the read stops, is filled in from the germline J gene. J is TRBJ1-1 and V is TRBV29-1; D not resolved. The CDR3 length is 11 residues. CDR1 and CDR2 from the germline V gene are SQVTM and ANQGSEA. Trimming removed 0 bases from V and 7 bases from J, with 6 bases in between. CDR3 DNA (partial): TGCAGCGTTGAAGATCGGGTTGAA. Protein sequence: CSVEDRVE. The CDR3 in full is CSVEDRVEAFF. Together with reference TRBV29-1 and TRBJ1-1, the CDR3 gives the full variable domain: SAVISQKPSRDICQRGTSLTIQCQVDSQVTMMFWYRQQPGQSLTLIATANQGSEATYESGFVIDKFPISRPNLTFSTLTVSNMSPEDSSIYLCSVEDRVEAFFGQGTRLTVV.

The table lists this clone with many counts. The CDR3 end is not reached by the read, which stops 3 residues before it; the germline J gene fills it in. The gene calls are TRBV5-1 and TRBJ2-1; 12 bases match TRBD1. Germline V gene data show CDR1 as SGHRS and CDR2 as YFSETQ. J lost 4 bases, V lost 3 bases, and 5 bases had no gene match. This CDR3 is 16 amino acids long. CDR3: CASSWGQGASYNEQFF. The part of the CDR3 DNA that was read is TGCGCCAGCAGCTGGGGACAGGGGGCGAGTTACAATGAG.

Only a few counts were recorded for this clone. The CDR3 is cut off 3 residues early in the read; its end comes from the germline J gene. V usage is TRBV7-6 and J usage is TRBJ2-2; D might be TRBD2 (5 bases). Trimming stripped 5 bases from V and 5 bases from J, with 21 bases between. The CDR3 covers 17 residues. Germline-derived CDR1 and CDR2 are SGHVS and FNYEAQ. CDR3 bases read: TGTGCCAGCAGCGAAGTTGCGGGTGGACCTCTTACCGGGGAG. It codes for CASSEVAGGPLTGE. The entire CDR3 reads CASSEVAGGPLTGELFF. Looking up the rest from reference TRBV7-6 and TRBJ2-2 gives the full variable domain: GAGVSQSPRYKVTKRGQDVALRCDPISGHVSLYWYRQALGQGPEFLTYFNYEAQQDKSGLPNDRFSAERPEGSISTLTIQRTEQRDSAMYRCASSEVAGGPLTGELFFGEGSRLTVL.

As for this clone: The CDR3 extends 3 residues past the end of the read, so its final part is completed from the germline J gene. This chain connects TRBV20-1 to TRBJ2-5; 7 bases align to TRBD1. J was trimmed by 1 base and V by 0 bases; bases with no gene match: 5. This CDR3 is built from 15 residues. The germline gives CDR1 DFQATT, CDR2 SNEGSKA (reference sequence). CDR3 residues: CSARDWWTGQETQYF. CDR3 bases read: TGCAGTGCTAGAGATTGGTGGACAGGCCAAGAGACC.

As for this clone: The CDR3 goes on 3 residues after the read ends, and that part is filled in from the germline J gene. The genes are TRBV5-1 and TRBJ2-5; possible D gene TRBD1, 6 bases. CDR1 and CDR2 from the germline V gene are SGHRS and YFSETQ. Trimming took off 0 bases at V and 0 bases at J, with 9 bases between the two ends. The CDR3 has 15 amino acids. The CDR3 sequence is CASSLARGDQETQYF. The CDR3 bases that were read are TGCGCCAGCAGCTTGGCCAGGGGCGACCAAGAGACC.

This clone was counted a few times. The read is 3 residues too short to cover the CDR3 end, so that end is filled in from the germline J gene. This chain joins TRBV7-9 and TRBJ1-4; TRBD1 might be the D (5 bases). The CDR3 is 14 residues long. Germline-derived CDR1 and CDR2 are SEHNR and FQNEAQ (reference sequence). Trimming left V 3 bases short and J 2 bases short, with 7 bases between. The CDR3 here is CASSFEGTNEKLFF. The sequenced part of the CDR3 DNA is TGTGCCAGCAGCTTTGAGGGGACTAATGAAAAA.

This clone occurred a few times. The CDR3 extends 3 residues past the end of the read, so its final part is completed from the germline J gene. V gene TRBV7-2 combines with J gene TRBJ2-3; a possible D gene is TRBD2 (6 bases). The V end lost 3 bases, the J end lost 6 bases, and 10 bases lay between the germline ends. This CDR3 comprises 13 residues. Looked up from germline, CDR1 is SGHTA and CDR2 is FQGNSA. The CDR3 loop is CASSFGGVDTQYF. The sequenced part of the CDR3 DNA is TGTGCCAGCAGCTTCGGGGGAGTGGATACG.

For this clone: One end of the junction is discordant with germline, which a read error may explain. The missing CDR3 end, 3 residues past where the read stops, is filled in from the germline J gene. The chain links TRBV7-7 to TRBJ1-1; D possibly corresponds to TRBD1 (5 bases). Looked up from germline, CDR1 is SSHAT and CDR2 is FNYEAQ (reference sequence). This CDR3 is 15 amino acids long. The sequenced part of the CDR3 DNA is TGTGCTAGCAGCTTATATGTCCAGGGCGACACTGAA. It translates to CASSLYVQGDTE. The full CDR3 reads CASSLYVQGDTEAFF.

This clone has a handful of counts. The CDR3 goes on 3 residues after the read ends, and that part is filled in from the germline J gene. The chain recombines TRBV4-2 with TRBJ2-7; unclear D gene. Trimming shortened V by 0 bases and J by 6 bases, and 15 bases separated the two germline ends. The CDR3 consists of 15 residues. Germline CDR1 reads LGHNA; CDR2 reads YNFKEQ. CDR3 protein: CASSQDGLPSSEQYF. The DNA read from the CDR3 is TGTGCCAGCAGCCAAGATGGGCTCCCCAGCTCCGAG.

In its sample, this clone was seen a few times. The observed sequence ends 3 residues before the CDR3 terminus, with the missing tail filled in from the germline J gene. V and J are TRBV18 and TRBJ1-3, with D unclear. This CDR3 is built from 15 residues. CDR1 and CDR2 (germline): KGHSH, LQKENI. Trimming pared 5 bases from V and 4 bases from J, leaving 15 bases between. The CDR3 loop is CASSNTVLEGNTIYF. Incomplete CDR3 DNA: TGTGCCAGCTCAAATACAGTTTTGGAGGGAAACACC.

With regard to this clone: With the read ending 3 residues before the CDR3 end, the germline J gene is used to fill in that end. The chain is built from TRBV7-6 and TRBJ2-5; D unresolved. From germline, CDR1 is SGHVS and CDR2 FNYEAQ. CDR3 length: 12 residues. The ends were cut back, 5 bases at V and 6 bases at J, with 10 bases in the middle. CDR3 region: CASSPASKTQYF. CDR3 DNA (partial): TGTGCCAGCAGCCCCGCTTCTAAGACC.

The sequenced part of the CDR3 DNA is TGTGCCAGCAGCTTAGGAGGGGGCTGGGCCGAG. The encoded protein is CASSLGGGWAE. The whole CDR3 sequence reads CASSLGGGWAEQYF. The chain uses TRBV7-6 and TRBJ2-7; 7 bases are shared with TRBD1. Sequencing ends 3 residues short of the CDR3 end; the germline J gene provides the rest. Germline values: CDR1 SGHVS, CDR2 FNYEAQ. CDR3 length: 14 amino acids. The trim removed 1 base at V and 6 bases at J, leaving 6 bases unmatched. Variable domain in full (rest from reference TRBV7-6 and TRBJ2-7): GAGVSQSPRYKVTKRGQDVALRCDPISGHVSLYWYRQALGQGPEFLTYFNYEAQQDKSGLPNDRFSAERPEGSISTLTIQRTEQRDSAMYRCASSLGGGWAEQYFGPGTRLTVT.